This record looks at one T cell receptor (beta chain) sequence and its context. The antigen is undetermined. The sample comes from a study of CD8 T cells in Susac syndrome. Whole-study findings and limits: The study conceded that relatively few individuals underwent its TCR sequencing and HLA analysis.

Peripheral blood CD8+ and CD4+ T cells were profiled by TCR beta sequencing. Healthy donors were controls matched for age and sex. The CDR3 contains 14 residues. CDR1 and CDR2 from the germline V gene are MDHEN and SYDVKM. V was clipped by 4 bases and J by 6 bases, with 13 bases between them. The RNA, roughly 0.45 to 1 ug, was put through reverse transcription using random hexamers. Amplification of TCR beta CDR3 by immunoSEQ multiplex PCR spanned 54 Vbeta and 13 Jbeta. TCRdb re-analysed the immunoSEQ multiplex PCR reads in MiXCR, keeping a single row per CDR3 protein. The repertoire includes 130,000 to 150,000 distinct CDR3 sequences, approximately 95% of them detected once, and approximately 0.3% sits in the top ten.

J is TRBJ1-5 and V is TRBV28; D may be TRBD1 (6 bases). This TCR was recovered from a human donor in good health. The sequencing input was CD8+ T cells from PBMCs. DNA for the CDR3: TGTGCCAGCAGTTCTCGACAGGCCGCTCAGCCCCAGCATTTT. Translation gives CASSSRQAAQPQHF. The whole variable domain, filled in from reference TRBV28 and TRBJ1-5, reads DVKVTQSSRYLVKRTGEKVFLECVQDMDHENMFWYRQDPGLGLRLIYFSYDVKMKEKGDIPEGYSVSREKKERFSLILESASTNQTSMYLCASSSRQAAQPQHFGDGTRLSIL.